A single sample is the source of the 25 T cell receptor beta chains below, sequenced in a study of T cell responses to AZD1222 COVID-19 vaccine. Assay used: immunoSEQ multiplex PCR; TCRdb lists only in-frame clones, some missing. The sample lists over 100,000 clones; about nine tenths were seen once. The source was peripheral blood, collected on day 0 of AZD1222 vaccination. The source of these receptors is an adult in good health.

The rearrangement joins TRBV29-1 to TRBJ1-1; 8 bases line up with TRBD1. The germline gives CDR1 SQVTM, CDR2 ANQGSEA. V lost 5 bases, J lost 7 bases, and 9 bases stayed unmatched. CDR3 size: 13 residues. The CDR3 nucleotides read TGCAGCGTTTTCGACAGGGGCCTAATTGAAGCTTTCTTT. Its protein product is CSVFDRGLIEAFF.

DNA for the CDR3: TGTGCCTGGAGTGTACTTCTGGGAAACACCATATATTTT. This gives the protein CAWSVLLGNTIYF. This sequence joins TRBV30 and TRBJ1-3; no definite D call. Per the germline V gene, CDR1 is GTSNPN and CDR2 is SVGIG (reference sequence). The CDR3 covers 13 residues. V was pared by 0 bases and J by 4 bases, with 7 bases between. The variable domain in full, with the rest retrieved from reference TRBV30 and TRBJ1-3, is SQTIHQWPATLVQPVGSPLSLECTVEGTSNPNLYWYRQAAGRGLQLLFYSVGIGQISSEVPQNLSASRPQDRQFILSSKKLLLSDSGFYLCAWSVLLGNTIYFGEGSWLTVV.

The chain links TRBV5-1 to TRBJ2-3, with 8 nucleotides matching TRBD1. Trimming took 4 bases from V and 4 from J; bases not matched to a gene: 5. The CDR3 spans 14 residues. Looked up from germline, CDR1 is SGHRS and CDR2 is YFSETQ. The CDR3 loop is CASSPQGGADTQYF. Here the CDR3 DNA reads TGCGCCAGCAGCCCACAGGGGGGCGCAGATACGCAGTATTTT.

The chain links TRBV21-1 to TRBJ2-7; whether TRBD1, the table's D call, matches the DNA was not checked. TRBV21-1 is a pseudogene segment. This CDR3 contains 17 residues. The CDR3 DNA is TGTGCCAGCAGCAAAGAAATTTTAGGGGTCCCTCACTACGAGCAGTACTTC. This gives the protein CASSKEILGVPHYEQYF.

The V and J genes are TRBV7-9 and TRBJ1-3; tentative D call: TRBD1 (6 bases). The V end was cut by 5 bases, the J end by 1 base, with 9 bases between. CDR3 length equals 14 residues. Germline-derived CDR1 and CDR2 are SEHNR and FQNEAQ (reference sequence). The CDR3 sequence is CASSPDSSGNTIYF. The CDR3 DNA follows: TGTGCCAGCAGCCCGGACAGTTCTGGAAACACCATATATTTT.

The CDR3 region is CASNIAGDDEQFF. The CDR3 DNA reads as TGTGCCAGCAATATAGCGGGGGATGATGAGCAGTTCTTC. The V call is TRBV6-5, the J call TRBJ2-1, with 9 bases that match TRBD2. This CDR3 region has 13 residues. V shed 7 bases and J 8 bases; nucleotides not matched to a gene: 6. The germline gives CDR1 MNHEY, CDR2 SVGAGI.

This clone was detected once. The chain employs TRBV4-1 and TRBJ2-2; 9 bases are shared with TRBD1. The ends lost 11 bases at V and 4 bases at J; junction bases unmatched: 11. Germline values: CDR1 MGHRA, CDR2 YSYEKL. The CDR3 has 15 amino acids. The CDR3 region has the DNA TGCGCCTCAAGGGTGGGACAGGGCGGCACCGGGGAGCTGTTTTTT. Amino acids: CASRVGQGGTGELFF.

The gene calls are TRBV2 and TRBJ1-2, with a weak D call TRBD1 (6 bases). Germline lookup yields CDR1 SNHLY and CDR2 FYNNEI. Deletions cut 6 bases from V and 4 bases from J, with 12 bases between. CDR3 length equals 13 residues. CDR3 nucleotides: TGTGCCAGCAGACCGGACAGAATCTATGGCTACACCTTC. Protein sequence: CASRPDRIYGYTF.

The chain joins TRBV12-3 or TRBV12-4 to TRBJ1-4, with D unresolved. The CDR3 contains 13 residues. V lost 3 bases and J 8 bases, leaving 10 bases between the germline ends. CDR3 sequence reads: CASSFTNEEKLFF. The CDR3 DNA is TGTGCCAGCAGTTTTACAAACGAAGAAAAACTGTTTTTT.

V is TRBV5-1 and J is TRBJ1-2; 7 bases are shared with TRBD1. The V segment lost 2 bases and the J segment 10 bases; nucleotides outside the gene matches: 8. Germline V gene sequence: CDR1 SGHRS, CDR2 YFSETQ. The CDR3 length is 13 residues. The CDR3 nucleotides are TGCGCCAGCAGCTTCGGAGGGGGCATCACCTACACCTTC. Protein sequence: CASSFGGGITYTF.

This chain joins TRBV5-1 and TRBJ1-1; D is unresolved. Germline CDR1 is SGHRS and CDR2 is YFSETQ. The CDR3 extends over 11 amino acids. V lost 3 bases and J 5 bases, leaving 5 bases between the germline ends. The CDR3 DNA reads as TGCGCCAGCAGCTCGGTGACTGAAGCTTTCTTT. Its translation: CASSSVTEAFF.

CDR3 in amino acids: CASGFERGGNQPQHF. Written as DNA, the CDR3 is TGTGCCAGCGGTTTCGAACGGGGTGGTAATCAGCCCCAGCATTTT. The rearrangement joins TRBV2 to TRBJ1-5, with D unresolved. Germline CDR1 SNHLY, CDR2 FYNNEI. This CDR3 is built from 15 residues. Trimming took 8 bases from V and 4 from J, leaving 18 bases between them.

DNA of the CDR3: TGTGCCAGCAGCTTAGATGGGGCGGGCTACACCTTC. This translates into CASSLDGAGYTF. The chain employs TRBV11-2 and TRBJ1-2; possibly TRBD1 for D (5 bases). Deletions cut 0 bases from V and 8 bases from J, with 7 bases between. The CDR3 spans 12 residues. CDR1 is SGHAT and CDR2 is FQNNGV in the germline V gene.

The V call is TRBV2, the J call TRBJ1-5; perhaps TRBD1 as D (5 bases). This CDR3 contains 12 residues. V was clipped by 8 bases and J by 5 bases, with 10 bases between them. Germline V lookup: CDR1 SNHLY, CDR2 FYNNEI. The CDR3 coding sequence is TGTGCCAGCGGGGGATTGGATCAGCCCCAGCATTTT. Translation: CASGGLDQPQHF.

V is TRBV18 and J is TRBJ2-2, with D possibly matching TRBD1 (6 bases). Germline CDR1 is KGHSH and CDR2 is LQKENI. The ends were cut back, 6 bases at V and 4 bases at J, with 18 bases in the middle. The CDR3 has 16 amino acids. In DNA form, the CDR3 reads TGTGCCAGCTCCCCTATATCAGGGGCGTCCACCGGGGAGCTGTTTTTT. Translated: CASSPISGASTGELFF.

The chain links TRBV10-3 to TRBJ1-2, with D possibly being TRBD1 (6 bases). The CDR3 extends over 12 amino acids. Germline CDR1 reads ENHRY; CDR2 reads SYGVKD. Deletions cut 10 bases from V and 5 bases from J, with 14 bases between. CDR3 in DNA: TGTGCCAGTGGACAGTCACCTTATGGCTACACCTTC. It translates to CASGQSPYGYTF.

The chain's CDR3 is CASSQSRGRDYGYTF. Here the CDR3 DNA reads TGTGCCAGCAGCCAAAGTCGGGGGCGCGACTATGGCTACACCTTC. This chain joins TRBV4-2 and TRBJ1-2; a weak D match, TRBD1 (6 bases). The CDR3 contains 15 residues. V was clipped by 2 bases and J by 3 bases, with 13 bases between them. CDR1 LGHNA and CDR2 YNFKEQ come from the germline V gene.

The gene calls are TRBV28 and TRBJ2-7; 10 nucleotides line up with TRBD2. The CDR3 covers 15 residues. V trimming: 5 bases; J trimming: 3 bases; junction bases outside the gene matches: 7. Germline assignment: CDR1 MDHEN and CDR2 SYDVKM. DNA for the CDR3: TGTGCCAGCAGTGCTAGCGGGGGACCCCACTACGAGCAGTACTTC. It yields the protein CASSASGGPHYEQYF. The full variable domain, its missing parts supplied by reference TRBV28 and TRBJ2-7, is DVKVTQSSRYLVKRTGEKVFLECVQDMDHENMFWYRQDPGLGLRLIYFSYDVKMKEKGDIPEGYSVSREKKERFSLILESASTNQTSMYLCASSASGGPHYEQYFGPGTRLTVT.

This clone is deemed medium-sized. The chain combines TRBV5-4 with TRBJ2-1; D possibly corresponds to TRBD2 (6 bases). The CDR3 has 13 amino acids. The germline CDR1 and CDR2 sequences are SGHNT and YYREEE (reference sequence). Between the trimmed V and J ends, which lost 7 bases and 10 bases, there was a span of 18 bases. CDR3 in amino acids: CASRAGEAWEQFF. The CDR3 coding sequence is TGTGCCAGCCGGGCTGGGGAGGCGTGGGAGCAGTTCTTC.

This chain connects TRBV7-9 to TRBJ1-6, with D perhaps TRBD1 (5 bases). This CDR3 region has 14 residues. Trimming pared 1 base from V and 8 bases from J, leaving 9 bases between. Germline CDR1 reads SEHNR; CDR2 reads FQNEAQ (reference sequence). The CDR3 DNA reads as TGTGCCAGCAGCTTAGACGAGGGGTATTCACCCCTCCACTTT. This gives the protein CASSLDEGYSPLHF. Full variable domain (outside the CDR3, taken from reference TRBV7-9 and TRBJ1-6): DTGVSQNPRHKITKRGQNVTFRCDPISEHNRLYWYRQTLGQGPEFLTYFQNEAQLEKSRLLSDRFSAERPKGSFSTLEIQRTEQGDSAMYLCASSLDEGYSPLHFGNGTRLTVT.

The chain has TRBV7-2 and TRBJ1-6, with D uncertain. This CDR3 spans 17 amino acids. Germline V lookup: CDR1 SGHTA, CDR2 FQGNSA. Trimming shortened V by 1 base and J by 7 bases, and 17 bases separated the two germline ends. CDR3 bases: TGTGCCAGCAGCTTAGACTTTAGCGGTACAAGGAATTCACCCCTCCACTTT. Translating gives CASSLDFSGTRNSPLHF.

J is TRBJ1-1 and V is TRBV9; D call uncertain. Germline V gene lookup returns CDR1 SGDLS and CDR2 YYNGEE. Trimming took 0 bases from V and 3 from J, leaving 9 bases between them. This CDR3 contains 14 residues. CDR3: CASSVVGMYTEAFF. DNA for the CDR3: TGTGCCAGCAGCGTAGTGGGTATGTACACTGAAGCTTTCTTT. The variable domain in full, with the rest retrieved from reference TRBV9 and TRBJ1-1, is DSGVTQTPKHLITATGQRVTLRCSPRSGDLSVYWYQQSLDQGLQFLIQYYNGEERAKGNILERFSAQQFPDLHSELNLSSLELGDSALYFCASSVVGMYTEAFFGQGTRLTVV.

CDR3 residues: CASSGGPGTEAFF. CDR3 nucleotide sequence: TGTGCCAGCAGTGGGGGTCCCGGTACTGAAGCTTTCTTT. The V call is TRBV25-1, the J call TRBJ1-1; the D is unclear. Germline assignment: CDR1 MGHDK and CDR2 SYGVNS. This CDR3 is 13 amino acids long. The germline V and J ends were trimmed by 4 bases and 5 bases, with 11 bases remaining between them.

This chain uses TRBV27 with TRBJ1-1; D is uncertain. V gave up 5 bases and J gave up 4 bases, with 8 bases separating them. The CDR3 consists of 12 residues. The germline V gene encodes CDR1 MNHEY and CDR2 SMNVEV (reference sequence). For the CDR3, the DNA is TGTGCCAGCAGTAAAGGCGGCACTGAAGCTTTCTTT. It yields the protein CASSKGGTEAFF.

As for this clone: An end of the junction differs from the germline gene, which may be a read error. V gene TRBV6-5 combines with J gene TRBJ2-4; D is possibly TRBD1 or TRBD2 (5 bases each). There are 14 residues in the CDR3. Germline V gives CDR1 MNHEY, CDR2 SVGAGI. The CDR3 coding sequence is TGTGCCAGCAGTTACTCGAGAGGGGTACATCCTTTCCGGTTC. This gives the protein CASSYSRGVHPFRF.